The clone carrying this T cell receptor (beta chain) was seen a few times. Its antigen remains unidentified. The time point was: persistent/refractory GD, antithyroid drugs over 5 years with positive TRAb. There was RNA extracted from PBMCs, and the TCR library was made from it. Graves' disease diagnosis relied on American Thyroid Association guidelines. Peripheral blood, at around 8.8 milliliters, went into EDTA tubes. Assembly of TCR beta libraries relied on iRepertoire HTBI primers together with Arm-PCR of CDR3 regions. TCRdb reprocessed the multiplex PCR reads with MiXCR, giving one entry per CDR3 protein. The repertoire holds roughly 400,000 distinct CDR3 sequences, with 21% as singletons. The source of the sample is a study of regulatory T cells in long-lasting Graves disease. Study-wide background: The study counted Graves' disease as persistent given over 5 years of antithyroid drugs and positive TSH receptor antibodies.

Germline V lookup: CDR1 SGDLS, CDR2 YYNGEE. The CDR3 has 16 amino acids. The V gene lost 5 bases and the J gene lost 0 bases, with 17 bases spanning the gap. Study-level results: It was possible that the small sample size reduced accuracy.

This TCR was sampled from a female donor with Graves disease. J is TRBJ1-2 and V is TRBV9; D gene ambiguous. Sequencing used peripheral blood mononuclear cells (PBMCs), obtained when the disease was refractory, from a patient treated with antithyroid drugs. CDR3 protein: CASSERGTETNYGYTF. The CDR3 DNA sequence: TGTGCCAGCAGTGAGCGGGGAACAGAAACTAACTATGGCTACACCTTC.